This T cell receptor (beta chain) comes out of a study of T cell responses to AZD1222 COVID-19 vaccine. General study points: Donors skewed white British and female; clonal diversity was possibly underestimated.

The data were produced by immunoSEQ multiplex PCR, yet TCRdb's version contains in-frame clones alone and is incomplete. Here the sample spans about 70,000 clones, roughly 85% being singletons. The sample holds one count of this clone. The antigen is unknown. Germline CDR1 SGHRS, CDR2 YFSETQ. V shed 0 bases and J 5 bases; nucleotides not matched to a gene: 1. This CDR3 region has 13 residues. This clonotype was sampled from an adult in good health. V usage is TRBV5-1 and J usage is TRBJ2-5, with TRBD2 matching 7 bases. The sample here was peripheral blood, taken on day 0 of AZD1222 vaccination. The CDR3 sequence: CASSLGTSETQYF. The CDR3 bases are TGCGCCAGCAGCTTGGGGACTAGTGAGACCCAGTACTTC.